This is a list of T cell receptor beta chains from one sample in a study of radiotherapy plus CTLA-4 blockade in lung cancer. TCRdb's copy holds only in-frame clones and misses some; the assay was immunoSEQ multiplex PCR. The sample consists of 55,000 to 80,000 clones, 70% to 80% of them appearing once. The starting material was peripheral blood, obtained from a patient treated with radiotherapy plus ipilimumab. These TCRs come from a human donor with non-small cell lung cancer who had a complete response to radiotherapy plus ipilimumab. The CDR3 runs from the conserved cysteine through the conserved F or W. The D gene is left open where the match is weak. Not every row has a clone size; where given, it reads once, few, many or a size class.

clone_size | cdr3_length | j_call | v_call | d_call | cdr3_aa | cdr3_nt
few | 19 | TRBJ1-1 | TRBV7-8 | NA | CASSLVPLGQQGMNTEAFF | TGTGCCAGCAGCTTAGTTCCTTTGGGACAACAGGGTATGAACACTGAAGCTTTCTTT
few | 13 | TRBJ2-2 | TRBV11-2 | NA | CASSLDPLGELFF | TGTGCCAGCAGCTTAGATCCCCTGGGGGAGCTGTTTTTT
NA | 15 | TRBJ1-3 | TRBV7-2 | NA | CASSLAWDSGNTIYF | TGTGCCAGCAGCTTAGCCTGGGACTCTGGAAACACCATATATTTT
NA | 16 | TRBJ1-2 | TRBV7-2 | NA | CASRPTNRDHLYGYTF | TGTGCCAGCAGACCTACCAACAGAGACCACCTCTATGGCTACACCTTC
NA | 13 | TRBJ1-5 | TRBV4-1 | TRBD1 | CAPHRQGNQPQHF | TGCGCCCCACACAGACAGGGGAATCAGCCCCAGCATTTT
NA | 15 | TRBJ2-3 | TRBV6-5 | NA | CASSSGGSGTDTQYF | TGTGCCAGCAGCTCTGGGGGGTCGGGCACAGATACGCAGTATTTT
NA | 14 | TRBJ2-1 | TRBV6-4 | NA | CASSEELGVNEQFF | TGTGCCAGCAGTGAAGAACTGGGGGTCAATGAGCAGTTCTTC
NA | 16 | TRBJ2-7 | TRBV11-2 | TRBD1 | CASSTYRGLRSYEQYF | TGTGCCAGCAGCACATACAGGGGGTTAAGGTCCTACGAGCAGTACTTC
NA | 11 | TRBJ1-1 | TRBV6-5 | NA | CASSPTGEAFF | TGTGCCAGCAGTCCCACAGGGGAAGCTTTCTTT
NA | 15 | TRBJ2-5 | TRBV7-6 | TRBD2 | CASSLVGTNRETQYF | TGTGCCAGCAGCTTAGTAGGGACTAATAGGGAGACCCAGTACTTC
once | 13 | TRBJ1-3 | TRBV5-1 | NA | CASRPPSGNTIYF | TGCGCCAGCAGGCCCCCCTCTGGAAACACCATATATTTT
NA | 14 | TRBJ1-2 | TRBV28 | TRBD1 | CASSLWDSNYGYTF | TGTGCCAGCAGCCTTTGGGACAGTAACTATGGCTACACCTTC
medium-sized | 15 | TRBJ2-4 | TRBV5-6 | NA | CASSLDTYFPNIQYF | TGTGCCAGCAGCTTGGACACGTATTTCCCAAACATTCAGTACTTC
NA | 11 | TRBJ1-1 | TRBV5-3 | NA | CARSTNTEAFF | TGTGCCAGAAGCACCAACACTGAAGCTTTCTTT
NA | 13 | TRBJ1-1 | TRBV30 | NA | CAWSRSGATEAFF | TGTGCCTGGAGTAGGAGTGGAGCCACTGAAGCTTTCTTT
NA | 14 | TRBJ2-1 | TRBV5-6 | TRBD1 | CASSLGTGNNEQFF | TGTGCCAGCAGCCTGGGGACAGGGAACAATGAGCAGTTCTTC
few | 16 | TRBJ1-5 | TRBV7-9 | NA | CASSSGGGRGNQPQHF | TGTGCCAGCAGCTCAGGAGGGGGAAGAGGCAATCAGCCCCAGCATTTT
NA | 15 | TRBJ1-4 | TRBV7-2 | TRBD1 | CASSRTGVSNEKLFF | TGTGCCAGCAGCAGAACAGGGGTTTCTAATGAAAAACTGTTTTTT
NA | 13 | TRBJ1-5 | TRBV18 | NA | CASSPGGNQPQHF | TGTGCCAGCTCACCAGGGGGCAATCAGCCCCAGCATTTT
NA | 15 | TRBJ1-5 | TRBV19 | TRBD1 | CASSIEGGGSQPQHF | TGTGCCAGTAGTATAGAAGGAGGGGGCAGTCAGCCCCAGCATTTT
NA | 15 | TRBJ1-2 | TRBV6-5 | NA | CASSYAAGGARGYTF | TGTGCCAGCAGTTACGCGGCCGGGGGGGCGCGGGGCTACACCTTC
NA | 14 | TRBJ1-5 | TRBV15 | NA | CATSRGGGDQPQHF | TGTGCCACCAGCAGAGGCGGGGGGGATCAGCCCCAGCATTTT
NA | 16 | TRBJ1-2 | TRBV7-9 | NA | CASSLGGGAGNYGYTF | TGTGCCAGCAGCTTAGGGGGCGGGGCAGGGAACTATGGCTACACCTTC
NA | 15 | TRBJ2-5 | TRBV2 | TRBD2 | CASSPILAGQETQYF | TGTGCCAGCAGTCCCATACTAGCGGGGCAAGAGACCCAGTACTTC
NA | 18 | TRBJ1-3 | TRBV25-1 | NA | CASSEYEGVRNTGNTIYF | TGTGCCAGCAGTGAATATGAGGGAGTACGAAATACTGGAAACACCATATATTTT